These 5 T cell receptor beta chains were all obtained from the same sample, sequenced in a study of CD8 T cells in Susac syndrome. An amount of RNA that ranged from 0.5 to 1 ug was reverse transcribed with random hexamers. One entry per CDR3 protein, called by TCRdb with MiXCR from the immunoSEQ multiplex PCR reads. The repertoire holds tens of thousands of distinct CDR3 sequences, with 93% as singletons. Sequenced material: CD8+ T cells from PBMCs. All receptors come from a human donor in good health.

The chain recombines TRBV6-6 with TRBJ2-3; D not certain. Germline lookup yields CDR1 MNHNY and CDR2 SVGAGI (reference sequence). The germline V and J ends were trimmed by 2 bases and 6 bases, with 9 bases remaining between them. This CDR3 has 13 amino acids. For the CDR3, the DNA is TGTGCCAGCAGTTACGGCCCGGCGGATACGCAGTATTTT. It is translated as CASSYGPADTQYF.

The rearrangement joins TRBV27 to TRBJ1-2; the D is unclear. CDR1 and CDR2 from the germline V gene are MNHEY and SMNVEV (reference sequence). Trimming stripped 7 bases from V and 6 bases from J, with 21 bases between. CDR3 length equals 15 residues. This chain's CDR3 is CASTSLSDLSNGYTF. Written as DNA, the CDR3 is TGTGCCAGCACCTCTCTCTCTGACTTGAGTAATGGCTACACCTTC.

The chain carries TRBV2 and TRBJ2-1; 7 bases line up with TRBD2. Germline V lookup: CDR1 SNHLY, CDR2 FYNNEI. CDR3 size: 13 residues. J was trimmed by 7 bases and V by 5 bases; bases with no gene match: 5. CDR3 protein: CASSTWEGNEQFF. The CDR3 bases are TGTGCCAGCAGTACGTGGGAGGGTAATGAGCAGTTCTTC.

The chain links TRBV29-1 to TRBJ2-1, with a tentative D call TRBD2 (6 bases). V lost 7 bases and J lost 9, with 22 bases in between. The CDR3 loop spans 14 amino acids. In germline, CDR1 is SQVTM, CDR2 ANQGSEA. The CDR3 coding sequence is TGCAGCGCCCAGGACTACCGGGAGCTGGGTGAGCAGTTCTTC. Its translation: CSAQDYRELGEQFF.

The chain has TRBV7-6 and TRBJ2-7; the D gene is possibly TRBD2 (5 bases). Germline CDR1 is SGHVS and CDR2 is FNYEAQ. The CDR3 runs to 15 residues. Trimming removed 1 base at V and 2 bases at J, with 12 bases between. The DNA of the CDR3 is TGTGCCAGCAGCTTAGGCGAGGACTCCCCCTACGAGCAGTACTTC. It yields the protein CASSLGEDSPYEQYF.